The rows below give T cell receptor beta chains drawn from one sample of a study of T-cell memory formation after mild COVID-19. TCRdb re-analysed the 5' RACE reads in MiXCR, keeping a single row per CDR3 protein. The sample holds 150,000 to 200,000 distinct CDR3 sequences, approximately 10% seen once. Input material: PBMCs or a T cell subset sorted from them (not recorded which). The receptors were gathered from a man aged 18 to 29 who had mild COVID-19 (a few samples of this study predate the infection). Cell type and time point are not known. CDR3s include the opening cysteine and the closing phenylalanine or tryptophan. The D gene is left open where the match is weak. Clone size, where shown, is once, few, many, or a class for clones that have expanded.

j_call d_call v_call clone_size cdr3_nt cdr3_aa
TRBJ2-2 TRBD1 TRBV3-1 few TGTGCCAGCAGCCGTACAGGGGGCGCAATCGGGGAGCTGTTTTTT CASSRTGGAIGELFF
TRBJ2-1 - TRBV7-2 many TGTGCCAGCAGCACACCACGACCCTACAATGAGCAGTTCTTC CASSTPRPYNEQFF
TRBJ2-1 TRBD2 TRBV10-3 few TGTGCCATCAGTGAGTGGGGGGGCAATGAGCAGTTCTTC CAISEWGGNEQFF
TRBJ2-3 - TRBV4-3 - TGCGCCAGCAGCCATAGGGGGGGGGACTCAGATACGCAGTATTTT CASSHRGGDSDTQYF
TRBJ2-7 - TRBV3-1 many TGTGCCAGCAGCCATACCACAGGGTACGAGCAGTACTTC CASSHTTGYEQYF
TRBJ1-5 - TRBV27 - TGTGCCAGCAGGGCAGTGACCCAGCCCCAGCATTTT CASRAVTQPQHF
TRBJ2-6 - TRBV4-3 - TGCGCCAGCAGCCAAGCCGGGACCGGGCTTAGGGAGGCCAACGTCCTGACTTTC CASSQAGTGLREANVLTF
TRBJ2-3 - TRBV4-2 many TGTGCCAGCAGCCAAGGATTCTCCGGTTATGAAGATACGCAGTATTTT CASSQGFSGYEDTQYF
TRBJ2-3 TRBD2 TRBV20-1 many TGCAGTGCTGCCGGGACTAGCGGGGATACGCAGTATTTT CSAAGTSGDTQYF
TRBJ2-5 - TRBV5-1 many TGCGCCAGCAGCCCCGACGCGGGAGAGACCCAGTACTTC CASSPDAGETQYF
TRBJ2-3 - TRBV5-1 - TGCGCCAGCAGCGGGGGACGTGCTGCCTTTACAGATACGCAGTATTTT CASSGGRAAFTDTQYF